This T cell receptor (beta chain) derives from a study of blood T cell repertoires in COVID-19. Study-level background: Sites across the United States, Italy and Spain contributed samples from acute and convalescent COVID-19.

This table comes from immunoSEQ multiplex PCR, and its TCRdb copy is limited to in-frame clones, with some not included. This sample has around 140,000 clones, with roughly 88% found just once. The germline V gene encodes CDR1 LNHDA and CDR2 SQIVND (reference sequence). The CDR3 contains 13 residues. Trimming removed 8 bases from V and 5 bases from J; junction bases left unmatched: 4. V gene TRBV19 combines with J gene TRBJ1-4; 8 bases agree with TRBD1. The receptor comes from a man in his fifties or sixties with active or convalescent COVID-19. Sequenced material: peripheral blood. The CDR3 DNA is TGTGCCAGTGGGGGACAGGCAAATGAAAAACTGTTTTTT. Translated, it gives CASGGQANEKLFF.